The entry that follows covers one TCR beta chain sequence. Its antigen specificity is not known. A junction end diverges from the germline sequence, so it may reflect a read error. The data were taken from a study of CD8+CD57+ T cells in acquired aplastic anemia (dated by TCRdb to the late 2010s). General notes on the study: DNA extracted from sorted CD4+ and CD8+ cells had a mean of approximately 3 ug, with a range of about 0.18 to 27.4 ug. For healthy donor samples, the average read count was about 9.9 million for CD4+ cells and 11 million to 13 million for CD8+ cells.

Genomic DNA served as template for TCR beta VDJ combination and CDR3 sequence profiling. An Illumina HiSeq 2000 was the platform used for TCR repertoire sequencing. The authors' pipeline ran thus. Repertoire assessment relied on Simpson's diversity index, CDR3 size and DJ length profiles, and TRBV/TRBJ rearrangement plots. Whichever DNA sequence was most abundant in the deep sequencing data was defined as the immunodominant clone. CDR3 amino acid sequences were checked for sharing between subjects and were compared against published repertoires and the VDJdb database. TCRdb trimmed the raw reads at Q25, called clones with MiXCR and kept productive beta chains. Entries are consolidated by CDR3 protein sequence, retaining the most common genes and DNA. The V and J calls shown here were made by TCRdb, not taken from the authors' results. The sample table contains about 400,000 distinct CDR3 sequences; only one count was recorded for around 72% of them. Around 4% of the sample belongs to the ten largest clones.

The study deep-sequenced TCR repertoires of sorted CD4+ and CD8+ blood T cells from severe aplastic anemia patients and healthy subjects. Ficoll-Paque density gradient centrifugation was used to isolate peripheral blood mononuclear cells. CD4+ and CD8+ T cells were sorted by FACS or magnetic beads before DNA extraction. The research as a whole found: About 30 CD8+ CDR3 sequences were found to be shared between patients and controls, but these sequences appeared to be highly expressed in patients and within the immunodominant clones of the patients. CD8+ Simpson's diversity did not differ significantly between patients and healthy controls (P=0.060).

From the germline V gene, CDR1 is KGHDR and CDR2 is SFDVKD. The CDR3 runs 16 residues from the cysteine to the phenylalanine. The sequence is cut down to CDR3 DNA, 48 bases in frame from base 1. The chain uses TRBV24-1 and TRBJ2-7, with the D gene call left open. The sequencing sample was made of sorted CD4+, CD8+, or CD8+CD57+ T cells (not recorded which) from PBMCs. This receptor was obtained from a human donor in good health, serving as a control. The DNA reads TGCGCCACCAGCCACCACCTGGGCCAGCGATCCTACGAGCAGTACTTC. This translates into CATSHHLGQRSYEQYF.